The 8 T cell receptor beta chains below come from one sample, sequenced in a study of blood T cell repertoires in COVID-19. Assay: immunoSEQ multiplex PCR; the TCRdb copy retains only in-frame clones and omits some. Here the sample spans some 66,000 clones, approximately 86% being singletons. The specimen was peripheral blood. These receptors came from a man in his sixties with acute or convalescent COVID-19.

The gene calls are TRBV7-2 and TRBJ2-1; D unresolved. CDR1 SGHTA and CDR2 FQGNSA come from the germline V gene. CDR3 size: 12 residues. Deletions cut 1 base from V and 7 bases from J, with 5 bases between. CDR3 amino acids: CASSLEHNEQFF. Here the CDR3 DNA reads TGTGCCAGCAGCTTAGAACATAATGAGCAGTTCTTC.

V and J are TRBV7-2 and TRBJ2-7; tentative D call: TRBD1 (5 bases). Germline values: CDR1 SGHTA, CDR2 FQGNSA. The CDR3 has 14 residues. The V end was cut by 8 bases, the J end by 1 base, with 15 bases between. CDR3 region: CASRKDPGSYEQYF. The CDR3 nucleotides read TGTGCCAGCCGCAAAGACCCAGGGTCCTACGAGCAGTACTTC.

The gene calls are TRBV27 and TRBJ1-2, with TRBD1 as a possible D gene (6 bases). CDR1 and CDR2 (germline): MNHEY, SMNVEV (reference sequence). V was cut by 6 bases and J by 4 bases, with 9 bases left in between. CDR3 length: 12 residues. Here the CDR3 reads CASRGASYGYTF. The CDR3, as DNA: TGTGCCAGCAGGGGGGCCAGCTATGGCTACACCTTC.

This clone was picked up one time. This sequence joins TRBV27 and TRBJ2-7, with D hard to call. Trimming removed 3 bases from V and 6 bases from J, with 12 bases in between. The CDR3 extends over 13 amino acids. The germline CDR1 and CDR2 sequences are MNHEY and SMNVEV (reference sequence). The CDR3 nucleotides are TGTGCCAGCAGTTTCCTTGATTCGGGCGAGCAGTACTTC. This sequence encodes CASSFLDSGEQYF.

The chain joins TRBV5-1 to TRBJ2-1; 15 positions match TRBD2. With V trimmed by 4 bases and J by 7 bases, 3 bases remained unmatched. This CDR3 is built from 15 residues. CDR1 SGHRS and CDR2 YFSETQ come from the germline V gene. CDR3 sequence: CASSAGTSGGNEQFF. CDR3 DNA: TGCGCCAGCAGCGCGGGGACTAGCGGGGGGAATGAGCAGTTCTTC. Variable domain in full (rest from reference TRBV5-1 and TRBJ2-1): KAGVTQTPRYLIKTRGQQVTLSCSPISGHRSVSWYQQTPGQGLQFLFEYFSETQRNKGNFPGRFSGRQFSNSRSEMNVSTLELGDSALYLCASSAGTSGGNEQFFGPGTRLTVL.

This chain joins TRBV10-1 and TRBJ2-2, with unresolved D. V lost 6 bases to trimming and J lost 3 bases, with 11 bases between them. Germline loops: CDR1 WNHNN, CDR2 SYGVQD (reference sequence). This CDR3 region has 14 residues. CDR3 loop: CASSGSGYTGELFF. The CDR3 coding sequence is TGCGCCAGCAGCGGATCAGGATACACCGGGGAGCTGTTTTTT.

The chain employs TRBV19 and TRBJ1-3; tentatively, D is TRBD1 (6 bases). The CDR3 has 19 amino acids. V was trimmed by 5 bases and J by 1 base, leaving 24 bases between them. Per the germline V gene, CDR1 is LNHDA and CDR2 is SQIVND (reference sequence). CDR3 sequence (DNA): TGTGCCAGTAGTCGTGGACAGCCTACCTTTACGTGGTCTGGAAACACCATATATTTT. This gives the protein CASSRGQPTFTWSGNTIYF.

The V and J genes are TRBV7-2 and TRBJ2-3; 7 nucleotides match TRBD1. CDR3 size: 14 residues. V lost 6 bases and J lost 5; bases outside the gene matches: 8. CDR1 SGHTA and CDR2 FQGNSA come from the germline V gene. DNA of the CDR3: TGTGCCAGCAGACGTACAGGGGTGGAAGATACGCAGTATTTT. This encodes CASRRTGVEDTQYF.